The 32 T cell receptor beta chains in this list originate from one sample, sequenced in a study of radiotherapy plus CTLA-4 blockade in lung cancer. TCRdb keeps only in-frame clones here, not all; method: immunoSEQ multiplex PCR. Seen here are approximately 100,000 clones, approximately 78% observed once, and the top ten hold roughly 3.5%. The sample was peripheral blood, taken from a patient treated with radiotherapy plus ipilimumab. The receptors were sampled from a human donor with non-small cell lung cancer who had a partial response to radiotherapy plus ipilimumab.

This sequence joins TRBV7-6 and TRBJ1-5; D remains ambiguous. The CDR3 spans 15 residues. Germline CDR1 and CDR2: SGHVS and FNYEAQ. V lost 1 base, J lost 5 bases, and 12 bases lay in between. DNA for the CDR3: TGTGCCAGCAGCTTAGGAGCGGGAAACTATCAGCCCCAGCATTTT. As protein: CASSLGAGNYQPQHF. The whole variable domain, filled in from reference TRBV7-6 and TRBJ1-5, reads GAGVSQSPRYKVTKRGQDVALRCDPISGHVSLYWYRQALGQGPEFLTYFNYEAQQDKSGLPNDRFSAERPEGSISTLTIQRTEQRDSAMYRCASSLGAGNYQPQHFGDGTRLSIL.

In DNA form, the CDR3 reads TGTGCCTGGACCGAGGCCCGAAACTATGGCTACACCTTC. Translation gives CAWTEARNYGYTF. This chain connects TRBV30 to TRBJ1-2; D gene uncertain. The CDR3 is made up of 13 amino acids. Germline CDR1 reads GTSNPN; CDR2 reads SVGIG (reference sequence). Trimming shortened V by 4 bases and J by 2 bases, and 11 bases separated the two germline ends.

The chain uses TRBV12-5 and TRBJ2-1; D remains unclear. CDR3 size: 14 residues. Germline V gene sequence: CDR1 LGHNT, CDR2 FRNRAP. Trimming pared 4 bases from V and 3 bases from J, leaving 10 bases between. The CDR3 nucleotides read TGTGCTAGTGGTTCCGCACAGATCTACAATGAGCAGTTCTTC. This codes for CASGSAQIYNEQFF.

The V call is TRBV11-2, the J call TRBJ2-5; no clear D. The CDR3 runs 15 residues. Germline lookup yields CDR1 SGHAT and CDR2 FQNNGV. V was clipped by 1 base and J by 1 base, with 10 bases between them. CDR3 sequence: CASSLGAGFQETQYF. Here the CDR3 DNA reads TGTGCCAGCAGCTTAGGGGCAGGATTCCAAGAGACCCAGTACTTC.

The rearrangement joins TRBV5-1 to TRBJ2-7; 7 bases map to TRBD2. Germline V gives CDR1 SGHRS, CDR2 YFSETQ. This CDR3 has 15 residues. V shed 4 bases, J shed 6 bases, and the junction held 13 bases outside the gene matches. The CDR3 protein is CASSPSGDSPGEQYF. The CDR3 DNA reads TGCGCCAGCAGCCCTAGCGGAGATTCTCCCGGCGAGCAGTACTTC.

The V and J genes are TRBV19 and TRBJ1-5, with 10 bases lining up with TRBD1. Germline V gives CDR1 LNHDA, CDR2 SQIVND (reference sequence). The CDR3 contains 15 residues. V was pared by 2 bases and J by 6 bases, with 4 bases of the junction left unmatched. The CDR3 coding sequence is TGTGCCAGTAGTATATGGGGACAGGGGAGTCAGCCCCAGCATTTT. Translation gives CASSIWGQGSQPQHF.

The chain combines TRBV5-4 with TRBJ2-3; D gene unclear. The CDR3 sequence is 13 residues long. V dropped 0 bases and J dropped 1 base, with 3 bases sitting between them. CDR1 and CDR2 from the germline V gene are SGHNT and YYREEE (reference sequence). CDR3 coding DNA: TGTGCCAGCAGCTTGGGCGGCACAGATACGCAGTATTTT. Translation: CASSLGGTDTQYF.

The chain has TRBV6-1 and TRBJ1-6; 10 nucleotides agree with TRBD1. The V gene's germline CDR1 is MNHNS and CDR2 SASEGT. V trimming: 8 bases; J trimming: 3 bases; junction bases outside the gene matches: 4. This CDR3 has 15 amino acids. CDR3 residues: CASLRTGGYNSPLHF. The CDR3 bases are TGTGCCAGCCTACGGACAGGGGGCTATAATTCACCCCTCCACTTT.

The chain combines TRBV18 with TRBJ1-2; 9 bases align to TRBD1. The CDR3 contains 15 residues. After removal of 1 base from V and 8 bases from J, the junction contained 8 bases not matched to a gene. Germline-derived CDR1 and CDR2 are KGHSH and LQKENI. CDR3 amino acids: CASSPQPGQGGGYTF. DNA of the CDR3: TGTGCCAGCTCACCACAACCGGGACAGGGAGGCGGCTACACCTTC. Using reference TRBV18 and TRBJ1-2 for the parts outside the CDR3, the full variable domain is NAGVMQNPRHLVRRRGQEARLRCSPMKGHSHVYWYRQLPEEGLKFMVYLQKENIIDESGMPKERFSAEFPKEGPSILRIQQVVRGDSAAYFCASSPQPGQGGGYTFGSGTRLTVV.

The chain recombines TRBV7-2 with TRBJ1-5; no clear D gene. V lost 0 bases and J lost 1, with 7 bases in between. The CDR3 has 15 amino acids. From germline, CDR1 is SGHTA and CDR2 FQGNSA. Written as DNA, the CDR3 is TGTGCCAGCAGCTTAGCCGCGGGGAGCAATCAGCCCCAGCATTTT. Amino acid sequence: CASSLAAGSNQPQHF.

This clone was counted a few times. This chain uses TRBV30 with TRBJ2-7; possible D gene TRBD2, 6 bases. The V end was cut by 0 bases, the J end by 5 bases, with 8 bases between. CDR3 size: 12 residues. The V gene's germline CDR1 is GTSNPN and CDR2 SVGIG (reference sequence). The CDR3 sequence is CAWSVGRHEQYF. The CDR3 DNA sequence: TGTGCCTGGAGTGTGGGGAGGCACGAGCAGTACTTC.

Comments on this clone: At one end the junction does not follow the germline gene, possibly because of a read error. The chain recombines TRBV27 with TRBJ2-5; TRBD2 might be the D (5 bases). Germline CDR1 and CDR2: MNHEY and SMNVEV (reference sequence). The CDR3 runs 11 residues. Written as DNA, the CDR3 is TGTGCCAGCAGCCTATTAAAAGCGGAAAACTTC. Protein product: CASSLLKAENF.

The sample holds a few counts of this clone. V usage is TRBV5-1 and J usage is TRBJ2-4; weak D call: TRBD2 (5 bases). The V end lost 4 bases, the J end lost 2 bases, and 10 bases lay between the germline ends. This CDR3 spans 14 amino acids. Germline V gives CDR1 SGHRS, CDR2 YFSETQ. CDR3 bases: TGCGCCAGCAGCCAGGAGGCATCCAAAAACATTCAGTACTTC. Its translation is CASSQEASKNIQYF.

The rearrangement uses TRBV30 and TRBJ1-5, with D tentatively TRBD1 (6 bases). CDR1 and CDR2 from the germline V gene are GTSNPN and SVGIG (reference sequence). The CDR3 is 13 amino acids. The V and J ends lost 0 bases and 6 bases respectively, with 9 bases between them. The CDR3 DNA follows: TGTGCCTGGAGTGTACAGGGTTTTCAGCCCCAGCATTTT. Translated: CAWSVQGFQPQHF.

CDR3 DNA sequence: TGTGCCAGCAGGAGGATCACCCCAGGGGCCTCCTACGAGCAGTACTTC. This translates into CASRRITPGASYEQYF. The J gene is TRBJ2-5, the V gene TRBV28; tentative D call: TRBD1 (6 bases). The DNA end is a closer match to TRBJ2-7, so the J assignment may be wrong. The germline CDR1 and CDR2 sequences are MDHEN and SYDVKM. The CDR3 totals 16 residues.

This clone has just a few counts. The gene calls are TRBV30 and TRBJ1-1, with a possible D match to TRBD1 (5 bases). Between the trimmed V and J ends, which lost 5 bases and 3 bases, there was a span of 13 bases. CDR1 is GTSNPN and CDR2 is SVGIG in the germline V gene (reference sequence). The length of the CDR3 is 13 residues. The CDR3 nucleotides are TGTGCCTGGGGACACGGGCAGTACACTGAAGCTTTCTTT. It is translated as CAWGHGQYTEAFF. The entire variable domain, with the rest obtained from reference TRBV30 and TRBJ1-1, is as follows: SQTIHQWPATLVQPVGSPLSLECTVEGTSNPNLYWYRQAAGRGLQLLFYSVGIGQISSEVPQNLSASRPQDRQFILSSKKLLLSDSGFYLCAWGHGQYTEAFFGQGTRLTVV.

CDR3 DNA sequence: TGCAGCGTTCGACTAGCGGGAGGGGCCTTGAACATTCAGTACTTC. Translation: CSVRLAGGALNIQYF. This chain joins TRBV29-1 and TRBJ2-4, with TRBD2 identical over 14 bases. CDR3 length: 15 residues. Germline V CDR1 and CDR2: SQVTM, ANQGSEA. V was clipped by 5 bases and J by 7 bases; unmatched bases: 7.

Comments on this clone: Other DNA variants within this sample encode the same CDR3. The chain employs TRBV6-1 and TRBJ2-7; TRBD1 aligns across 7 bases. Trimming at V came to 0 bases and at J to 1 base, leaving 9 bases not matched to a gene. CDR1 and CDR2 from the germline V gene are MNHNS and SASEGT. This CDR3 has 17 residues. The CDR3 loop is CASSEAGKGATSYEQYF. The CDR3 DNA sequence: TGTGCCAGCAGTGAAGCTGGGAAGGGGGCGACGTCCTACGAGCAGTACTTC.

There are a few counts of this clone. J is TRBJ1-1 and V is TRBV28; 9 bases agree with TRBD1. With 8 bases clipped from V and 6 bases from J, the junction kept 19 bases outside the gene matches. From germline, CDR1 is MDHEN and CDR2 SYDVKM. The CDR3 extends over 17 amino acids. CDR3 in DNA: TGTGCCAGCTCTAGAAGGGGGCTTGGGACAGGGTTGTCTGAAGCTTTCTTT. It yields the protein CASSRRGLGTGLSEAFF.

The V and J genes are TRBV19 and TRBJ2-7, with 7 bases identical to TRBD1. This CDR3 is built from 15 residues. With V trimmed by 5 bases and J by 0 bases, 7 bases remained unmatched. The germline V gene encodes CDR1 LNHDA and CDR2 SQIVND (reference sequence). The CDR3 loop is CASSPGTARSYEQYF. CDR3 nucleotide sequence: TGTGCCAGTAGTCCAGGGACAGCCCGCTCCTACGAGCAGTACTTC.

The J gene is TRBJ2-7, the V gene TRBV6-1, with 7 positions matching TRBD1. The V segment lost 4 bases and the J segment 1 base; nucleotides outside the gene matches: 10. Germline assignment: CDR1 MNHNS and CDR2 SASEGT. This CDR3 comprises 16 residues. The DNA for the CDR3 is TGTGCCAGCAGTGGAAGGACAGGATTCGGGTCCTACGAGCAGTACTTC. It yields the protein CASSGRTGFGSYEQYF.

CDR3 amino acids: CASSLEGSKGNEQFF. CDR3 coding DNA: TGCGCCAGCAGCTTGGAAGGGTCCAAGGGGAATGAGCAGTTCTTC. This chain links TRBV5-1 with TRBJ2-1; the D gene is possibly TRBD1 (5 bases). This CDR3 has 15 residues. Trimming pared 0 bases from V and 7 bases from J, leaving 14 bases between. Germline CDR1 and CDR2: SGHRS and YFSETQ.

The V and J genes are TRBV12-2 and TRBJ2-7; whether TRBD1, the table's D call, matches the DNA was not checked. TRBV12-2 is listed as a pseudogene. The CDR3 spans 19 residues. This CDR3 is CASRLRAPQEPKRSYEQYF. Written as DNA, the CDR3 is TGTGCAAGTCGCCTAAGAGCCCCGCAGGAACCCAAACGCTCCTACGAGCAGTACTTC.

This rearrangement joins TRBV30 to TRBJ1-1, with TRBD1 as a possible D gene (5 bases). The CDR3 sequence is 14 residues long. Germline values: CDR1 GTSNPN, CDR2 SVGIG (reference sequence). Trimming stripped 5 bases from V and 4 bases from J, with 17 bases between. The CDR3 region is CAWALTGRVTEAFF. CDR3 DNA: TGTGCCTGGGCCCTCACGGGCAGGGTCACTGAAGCTTTCTTT.

V and J are TRBV5-1 and TRBJ2-3; D is ambiguous. The CDR3 runs 15 residues. CDR1 and CDR2 (germline): SGHRS, YFSETQ. V lost 2 bases to trimming and J lost 3 bases, with 13 bases between them. In DNA, the CDR3 is TGCGCCAGCAGCTTTGGAGTGGGTGAGACAGATACGCAGTATTTT. Its translation is CASSFGVGETDTQYF.

This chain uses TRBV18 with TRBJ2-2; TRBD1 aligns across 9 bases. The junction had 3 bases not matched to a gene; V was cut back by 2 bases and J by 5 bases. This CDR3 comprises 15 residues. Per the germline V gene, CDR1 is KGHSH and CDR2 is LQKENI. CDR3 protein: CASSPTQGATGELFF. The CDR3 DNA reads as TGTGCCAGCTCACCAACACAGGGGGCGACCGGGGAGCTGTTTTTT.

The chain combines TRBV6-6 with TRBJ1-3; TRBD1 matches at 8 bases. Germline loops: CDR1 MNHNY, CDR2 SVGAGI (reference sequence). This CDR3 has 16 residues. V dropped 5 bases and J dropped 7; count of bases not matched to a gene: 13. The chain's CDR3 is CASSVSGTGTGNTIYF. CDR3 DNA: TGTGCCAGCAGTGTTTCCGGGACAGGAACCGGGAACACCATATATTTT.

V is TRBV6-6 and J is TRBJ1-2, with D maybe TRBD1 (5 bases). CDR3 length equals 13 residues. Between the trimmed V and J ends, which lost 2 bases and 3 bases, there was a span of 7 bases. Germline assignment: CDR1 MNHNY and CDR2 SVGAGI (reference sequence). CDR3 sequence (DNA): TGTGCCAGCAGTTACGGGGGGTACTATGGCTACACCTTC. It is translated as CASSYGGYYGYTF.

The rearrangement links TRBV28 to TRBJ2-2, with D tentatively TRBD2 (6 bases). V dropped 9 bases and J dropped 7 bases, with 24 bases sitting between them. This CDR3 is built from 16 residues. Germline CDR1 is MDHEN and CDR2 is SYDVKM. The CDR3: CARPPDGGTPHGELFF. CDR3 DNA sequence: TGTGCCAGGCCCCCCGACGGGGGAACCCCCCACGGGGAGCTGTTTTTT.

V and J are TRBV28 and TRBJ2-1; 7 bases are a match to TRBD1. The CDR3 contains 14 residues. With 3 bases clipped from V and 6 bases from J, the junction kept 5 bases outside the gene matches. CDR1 is MDHEN, CDR2 SYDVKM, per germline. For the CDR3, the DNA is TGTGCCAGCAGTTTTGGGCAGGGGGTCAATGAGCAGTTCTTC. Translating it yields CASSFGQGVNEQFF. The full variable domain, with the rest looked up from reference TRBV28 and TRBJ2-1, is DVKVTQSSRYLVKRTGEKVFLECVQDMDHENMFWYRQDPGLGLRLIYFSYDVKMKEKGDIPEGYSVSREKKERFSLILESASTNQTSMYLCASSFGQGVNEQFFGPGTRLTVL.

This clone was detected only a few times. V gene TRBV30 combines with J gene TRBJ2-1; D is possibly TRBD2 (6 bases). Germline V gene sequence: CDR1 GTSNPN, CDR2 SVGIG (reference sequence). V lost 8 bases to trimming and J lost 8 bases, with 22 bases between them. This CDR3 has 14 amino acids. In nucleotides, the CDR3 is TGTGCCAGAACTTCGGAGGGACGTGGGGATGAGCAGTTCTTC. Its protein product is CARTSEGRGDEQFF.

This clone was seen once. V is TRBV19 and J is TRBJ2-3; D is possibly TRBD2 (6 bases). V dropped 5 bases and J dropped 0 bases, with 18 bases sitting between them. Germline values: CDR1 LNHDA, CDR2 SQIVND (reference sequence). This CDR3 comprises 17 residues. The CDR3 here is CASSPLGSGASTDTQYF. CDR3 bases: TGTGCCAGTAGTCCCCTTGGTAGCGGTGCTAGCACAGATACGCAGTATTTT.